This T cell receptor (beta chain) was found in a study of blood T cell repertoires in COVID-19. Overall study context: Donors in the United States, Italy and Spain gave samples during acute or convalescent COVID-19. PBMCs, B-cell-depleted T cells, or T cells provided the cDNA or gDNA that made up the material.

In the authors' methods: Nucleated cell counts were estimated from reference gene primer amplification. Generated by immunoSEQ multiplex PCR, the TCRdb table keeps only in-frame clones and is missing some. Clone size and V and J calls were adopted from that table, with D and trimming inferred from the DNA. The table has approximately 67,000 clones, around 86% seen once; the top ten hold 5% to 6.5%. Germline V lookup: CDR1 MRHNA, CDR2 SNTAGT. The CDR3 has 15 residues. V shed 2 bases and J 4 bases; nucleotides not matched to a gene: 5. Material for sequencing was peripheral blood. The clonotype originates from a man between 50 and 59 years old with active COVID-19. The J gene is TRBJ2-1, the V gene TRBV6-4; 7 bases match TRBD2. CDR3 sequence: CASSDGTSVYNEQFF. The CDR3 coding sequence is TGTGCCAGCAGTGACGGAACTAGCGTTTACAATGAGCAGTTCTTC.